The present T cell receptor (beta chain) was sequenced within a study of cytomegalovirus exposure and HLA in healthy donors. Study at large: Some 85 million unique TCRs, all from HLA-typed donors, were included in an early release of the data.

In regard to this clone: The antigen is unknown.

The CDR3 loop spans 15 amino acids. V shed 5 bases and J 5 bases; nucleotides not matched to a gene: 6. Germline-derived CDR1 and CDR2 are SGDLS and YYNGEE. Each donor was healthy, and each was a bone marrow donor. Broader study findings: Associated with cytomegalovirus, according to the listing, were around 170 TCR beta chains. The records held CMV serostatus as the only immune exposure information.

Use of 60 Vbeta and 13 Jbeta primers characterized the PCR. Some clones are missing from TCRdb's copy, which holds only in-frame ones; the method was immunoSEQ multiplex PCR. The sample contains under 200,000 clones, around 68% of which appear only once. Specimen: PBMCs. This sequence was found in a middle-aged woman in good health and CMV-seropositive. V gene TRBV9 combines with J gene TRBJ2-5; 13 bases line up with TRBD2. DNA of the CDR3: TGTGCCAGCAGTCCGGGACTAGCGGGGACTGAGACCCAGTACTTC. It codes for CASSPGLAGTETQYF.